A selection of T cell receptor beta chains follows, all from one sample in a study of technical replicates of blood from a few donors. The protocol was immunoSEQ multiplex PCR, while the TCRdb copy is restricted to in-frame clones and leaves out a portion. Of fewer than 13,000 clones in the sample, around 94% were seen once. The sequenced sample consisted of PBMCs. All receptors come from a human donor in good health. Each CDR3 is given with its conserved first and last residue. The order of the fields is V gene, D gene, clone size, J gene, CDR3 DNA, CDR3 protein. A D gene is named only where the DNA matches it firmly. Size is omitted from some rows. Given values are once, few, many or a class for expanded clones.

TRBV6-5	TRBD1	.	TRBJ2-1	TGTGCCAGCACGGGACAGGGGGGCGGTGAGCAGTTCTTC	CASTGQGGGEQFF
TRBV19	TRBD1	.	TRBJ2-2	TGTGCCAGTAGTAGGACAGGGCTTCGCGGGGAGCTGTTTTTT	CASSRTGLRGELFF
TRBV29-1	TRBD2	.	TRBJ2-3	TGCAGCGTTGCCAGGGGATCTTGGGCGGGAGGGACAGATACGCAGTATTTT	CSVARGSWAGGTDTQYF
TRBV6-1	TRBD2	.	TRBJ2-3	TGTGCCAGCAGTGATTCAACTGAAGCTGGTAGCGGGAGATTCGTAGATACGCAGTATTTT	CASSDSTEAGSGRFVDTQYF
TRBV7-9	.	.	TRBJ2-3	TGTGCCAGCAGCTTTAGCCTCTCCACAGATACGCAGTATTTT	CASSFSLSTDTQYF
TRBV4-1	.	.	TRBJ1-2	TGCGCCAGCAGCCAGGACAGAGCGAACAACTATGGCTACACCTTC	CASSQDRANNYGYTF
TRBV9	.	.	TRBJ2-2	TGTGCCAGCACCCGCACGGGGACACCGAACACCGGGGAGCTGTTTTTT	CASTRTGTPNTGELFF
TRBV6-1	TRBD1	.	TRBJ1-3	TGTGCCAGCAGTGAAGCGCAGGGGGCTGGAAACACCATATATTTT	CASSEAQGAGNTIYF
TRBV9	TRBD2	once	TRBJ2-3	TGTGCCAGCAGCGTAGGGGAGACTAGCGGGAGCACAGATACGCAGTATTTT	CASSVGETSGSTDTQYF
TRBV2	TRBD2	.	TRBJ2-5	TGTGCCAGCAGTGAACTGCGACTAGCGGGATCGTCCCAAGAGACCCAGTACTTC	CASSELRLAGSSQETQYF
TRBV28	TRBD2	.	TRBJ2-1	TGTGCCAGCAGTTTAGGTGGCGCGGGAGTTGCAAATGAGCAGTTCTTC	CASSLGGAGVANEQFF
TRBV9	TRBD2	.	TRBJ2-5	TGTGCCAGCAGCGCGACTAGCGGATACCAAGAGACCCAGTACTTC	CASSATSGYQETQYF
TRBV6-9	.	.	TRBJ1-4	TGTGCCAGCACCCGTGAAAAACTGTTTTTT	CASTREKLFF
TRBV28	.	.	TRBJ2-7	TGTGCCAGCAGTTTGGCCGGGGCAGGGGAGCCTAAGCAGTACTTC	CASSLAGAGEPKQYF
TRBV14	.	.	TRBJ2-3	TGTGCCAGCAGCCAAGTAGTTCGGTTGCCGGCAGATACGCAGTATTTT	CASSQVVRLPADTQYF
TRBV29-1	TRBD1	.	TRBJ2-5	TGCAGCGCTGGGGACAGGGGAAAAGAGACCCAGTACTTC	CSAGDRGKETQYF
TRBV6-5	.	.	TRBJ1-2	TGTGCCAGCAGTTACTCGAGTGTGGGGAGGGATGGCTACACCTTC	CASSYSSVGRDGYTF
TRBV28	.	.	TRBJ2-7	TGTGCCAGCAGTTTATCGAGCGAGCAGTACTTC	CASSLSSEQYF
TRBV7-9	.	.	TRBJ2-7	TGTGCCAGCGGTACGGGAGCCTCCTACGAGCAGTACTTC	CASGTGASYEQYF
TRBV6-1	.	.	TRBJ2-7	TGTGCCAGCAGTGAAGGGCCGGACAGATACTACGAGCAGTACTTC	CASSEGPDRYYEQYF
TRBV6-5	.	.	TRBJ2-7	TGTGCCAGCAGTTACACTGGAGGGGCGGACTACGAGCAGTACTTC	CASSYTGGADYEQYF
TRBV6-1	.	.	TRBJ2-5	TGTGCCAGCAGTGGAGGGCCGGAGGGAGAGACCCAGTACTTC	CASSGGPEGETQYF
TRBV6-5	.	.	TRBJ1-4	TGTGCCAGCAGTTATAGGACGGGGAGGGAAAAACTGTTTTTT	CASSYRTGREKLFF
TRBV5-4	TRBD2	.	TRBJ2-7	TGTGCCAGCAGCCCGGAGGGGCTAGCGGGAGTAGGCGAGCAGTACTTC	CASSPEGLAGVGEQYF
TRBV2	TRBD1	.	TRBJ1-4	TGTGCCAGCACCTTGGACAGGGGCGCTGAAAAACTGTTTTTT	CASTLDRGAEKLFF
TRBV30	TRBD1	.	TRBJ2-7	TGTGCCTGGAGTACCGGGACAGGCAACTACGAGCAGTACTTC	CAWSTGTGNYEQYF
TRBV7-7	.	.	TRBJ2-1	TGTGCCAGCAGCCACATAGCGGACAATGAGCAGTTCTTC	CASSHIADNEQFF
TRBV18	.	.	TRBJ1-2	TGTGCCAGCTCACCAAGGGAGGGAGGATACTATGGCTACACCTTC	CASSPREGGYYGYTF
TRBV5-8	.	.	TRBJ2-5	TGTGCCAGCACCCGGACTACGCGGATGGGGGAGACCCAGTACTTC	CASTRTTRMGETQYF
TRBV28	TRBD2	.	TRBJ2-3	TGTGCCAGCGGATCCCGGGCTAGCGGGATATATACGCAGTATTTT	CASGSRASGIYTQYF
TRBV18	.	.	TRBJ1-5	TGTGCCAGCTCAATAGTAGGCTTAGGAGATCAGCCCCAGCATTTT	CASSIVGLGDQPQHF
TRBV25-1	.	.	TRBJ1-3	TGTGCCAGCAGTGGTACAGGTGGAAACACCATATATTTT	CASSGTGGNTIYF
TRBV11-1	TRBD2	.	TRBJ2-4	TGTGCCAGCAGCTTAGGCGCGGGAGTCGCAAACATTCAGTACTTC	CASSLGAGVANIQYF
TRBV5-1	TRBD1	.	TRBJ2-3	TGCGCCAGCTCGACAGGGAATACGCAGTATTTT	CASSTGNTQYF
TRBV7-8	TRBD2	once	TRBJ2-2	TGTGCCAGCAGCCTGACTAGCGGGAGTAAAGTGGACGGGGAGCTGTTTTTT	CASSLTSGSKVDGELFF
TRBV7-9	.	.	TRBJ2-4	TGTGCCAGCAGCTTAGCTAGGGAGCGGGACATTCAGTACTTC	CASSLARERDIQYF
TRBV11-1	TRBD1	.	TRBJ2-7	TGTGCCAGCAGCTTAGCCGGGACAGTATACTACGAGCAGTACTTC	CASSLAGTVYYEQYF
TRBV19	TRBD1	once	TRBJ2-7	TGTGCCAGTAGTATGGACAGGTTCTACGAGCAGTACTTC	CASSMDRFYEQYF
TRBV7-2	TRBD1	.	TRBJ1-4	TGTGCCAGCAGCCCGAAGTCGGACAGGGGGCGGTTGGCTGAAAAACTGTTTTTT	CASSPKSDRGRLAEKLFF
TRBV5-4	TRBD1	.	TRBJ1-2	TGTGCCAGCAGCTTGGGCGGGACAGGGATCGATGGCTACACCTTC	CASSLGGTGIDGYTF
TRBV30	.	.	TRBJ1-2	TGTGCCTGGAATCCGGGGCAGGGGTATGGCTACACCTTC	CAWNPGQGYGYTF
TRBV5-1	.	.	TRBJ1-5	TGCGCCAGCAGCTTAGGACAGAACGATCAGCCCCAGCATTTT	CASSLGQNDQPQHF
TRBV28	.	few	TRBJ1-1	TGTGCCAGCAGTTTAGCGTCTTTGGTCCCGGGGGCTTTCTTT	CASSLASLVPGAFF
TRBV6-4	.	.	TRBJ1-5	TGTGCCAGCAGCGATGGGGGGGACGGCAATCAGCCCCAGCATTTT	CASSDGGDGNQPQHF
TRBV5-3	TRBD2	.	TRBJ2-7	TGTGCCAGAAGCTTGAAGGGCCGGGGAGGGTCCTACGAGCAGTACTTC	CARSLKGRGGSYEQYF
TRBV7-6	TRBD2	.	TRBJ2-1	TGTGCCAGCAGCGGGACTAGCGGGAGGGCTGAGCAGTTCTTC	CASSGTSGRAEQFF
TRBV10-2	TRBD1	.	TRBJ2-7	TGCGCCAGCAGTGAGCAGGGGGTTTACGAGCAGTACTTC	CASSEQGVYEQYF
TRBV30	.	.	TRBJ1-1	TGTGCCTGGAGTGTGGGGGCTGGCACTGAAGCTTTCTTT	CAWSVGAGTEAFF
TRBV5-1	.	.	TRBJ2-1	TGCGCCAGCAGCTTGGGGAGAAGCTCCTACAATGAGCAGTTCTTC	CASSLGRSSYNEQFF
TRBV5-1	.	.	TRBJ1-1	TGCGCCAGCAGATCGACACCGAACACTGAAGCTTTCTTT	CASRSTPNTEAFF
TRBV6-5	TRBD2	.	TRBJ2-3	TGTGCCACCCGGCCGGGGGGAGGTCACACAGATACGCAGTATTTT	CATRPGGGHTDTQYF
TRBV6-1	TRBD1	.	TRBJ2-2	TGTGCCAGCAGGGGGGACAGGGTGCTCCACGGGGAGCTGTTTTTT	CASRGDRVLHGELFF
TRBV7-3	TRBD2	.	TRBJ2-7	TGTGCCAGCAGCCGGCTGGATAGCCTCGGGACTACACCCTACGAGCAGTACTTC	CASSRLDSLGTTPYEQYF
TRBV23-1	.	.	TRBJ1-1	TGCGCCAGCAGACTCCCCAAGCGGAAAACTGAAGCTTTCTTT	CASRLPKRKTEAFF